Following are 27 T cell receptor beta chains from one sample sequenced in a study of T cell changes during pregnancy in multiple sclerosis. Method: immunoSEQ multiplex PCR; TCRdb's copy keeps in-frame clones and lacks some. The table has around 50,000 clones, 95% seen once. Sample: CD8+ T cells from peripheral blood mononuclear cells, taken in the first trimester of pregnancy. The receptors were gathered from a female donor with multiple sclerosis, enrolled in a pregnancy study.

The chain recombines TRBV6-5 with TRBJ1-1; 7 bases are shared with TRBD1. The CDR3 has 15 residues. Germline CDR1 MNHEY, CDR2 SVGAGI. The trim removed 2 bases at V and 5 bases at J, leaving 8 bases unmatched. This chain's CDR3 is CASSYTRGSGTEAFF. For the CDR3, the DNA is TGTGCCAGCAGTTACACCAGGGGGTCGGGGACTGAAGCTTTCTTT.

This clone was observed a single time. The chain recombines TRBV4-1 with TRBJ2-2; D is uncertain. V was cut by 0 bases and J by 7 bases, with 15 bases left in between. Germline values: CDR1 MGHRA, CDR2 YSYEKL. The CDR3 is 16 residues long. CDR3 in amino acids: CASSQELSLYLGELFF. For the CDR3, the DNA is TGCGCCAGCAGCCAAGAGTTGTCTCTATATCTCGGGGAGCTGTTTTTT.

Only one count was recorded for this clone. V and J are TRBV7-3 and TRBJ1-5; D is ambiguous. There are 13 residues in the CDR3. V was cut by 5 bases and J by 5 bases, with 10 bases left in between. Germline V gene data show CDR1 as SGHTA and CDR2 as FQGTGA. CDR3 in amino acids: CASSIAKHQPQHF. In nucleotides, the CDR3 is TGTGCCAGCAGCATCGCGAAGCATCAGCCCCAGCATTTT. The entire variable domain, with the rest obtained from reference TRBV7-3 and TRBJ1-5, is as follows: GAGVSQTPSNKVTEKGKYVELRCDPISGHTALYWYRQSLGQGPEFLIYFQGTGAADDSGLPNDRFFAVRPEGSVSTLKIQRTERGDSAVYLCASSIAKHQPQHFGDGTRLSIL.

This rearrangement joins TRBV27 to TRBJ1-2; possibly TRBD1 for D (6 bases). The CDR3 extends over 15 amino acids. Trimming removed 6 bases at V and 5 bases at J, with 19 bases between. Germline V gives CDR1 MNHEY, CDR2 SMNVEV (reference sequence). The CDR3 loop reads CASSLGFRGSYGYTF. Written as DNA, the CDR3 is TGTGCCAGCAGCTTGGGATTCAGGGGTAGTTATGGCTACACCTTC.

The CDR3 here is CASSSSSGRRPEEQFF. The DNA for the CDR3 is TGTGCCAGCAGTTCCAGTAGCGGGAGAAGGCCGGAGGAGCAGTTCTTC. The chain couples TRBV27 to TRBJ2-1; 9 bases align to TRBD2. The germline V gene encodes CDR1 MNHEY and CDR2 SMNVEV (reference sequence). The CDR3 sequence is 16 residues long. Unmatched junction bases numbered 14, after V lost 4 bases and J lost 10 bases.

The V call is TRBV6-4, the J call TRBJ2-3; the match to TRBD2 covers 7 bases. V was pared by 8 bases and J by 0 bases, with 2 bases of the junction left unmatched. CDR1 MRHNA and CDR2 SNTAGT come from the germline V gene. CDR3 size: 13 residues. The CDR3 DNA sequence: TGTGCCAGCGGGAGGGAAAGCACAGATACGCAGTATTTT. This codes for CASGRESTDTQYF.

Here the CDR3 reads CASSPIRDPGYGYTF. The CDR3 DNA sequence: TGTGCCAGCTCACCAATCCGAGACCCGGGCTATGGCTACACCTTC. V gene TRBV18 combines with J gene TRBJ1-2; no reliable D call. V lost 2 bases to trimming and J lost 4 bases, with 14 bases between them. Germline lookup yields CDR1 KGHSH and CDR2 LQKENI. CDR3 length: 15 residues.

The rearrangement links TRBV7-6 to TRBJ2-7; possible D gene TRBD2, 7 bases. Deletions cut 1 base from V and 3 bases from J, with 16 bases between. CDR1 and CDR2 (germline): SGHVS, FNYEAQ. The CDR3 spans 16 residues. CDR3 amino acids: CASSLGFGGGGYEQYF. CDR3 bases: TGTGCCAGCAGCTTAGGTTTCGGGGGAGGGGGCTACGAGCAGTACTTC.

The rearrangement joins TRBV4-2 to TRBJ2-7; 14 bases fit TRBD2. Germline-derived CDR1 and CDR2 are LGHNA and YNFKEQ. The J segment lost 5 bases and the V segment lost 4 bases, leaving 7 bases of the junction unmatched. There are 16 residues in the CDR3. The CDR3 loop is CASSLRLAGGLDEQYF. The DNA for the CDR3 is TGTGCCAGCAGCCTTCGACTAGCGGGAGGGCTGGACGAGCAGTACTTC.

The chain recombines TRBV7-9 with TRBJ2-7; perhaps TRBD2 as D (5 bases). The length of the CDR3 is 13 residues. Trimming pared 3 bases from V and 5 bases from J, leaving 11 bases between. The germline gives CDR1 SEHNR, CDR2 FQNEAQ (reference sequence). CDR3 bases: TGTGCCAGCAGCTTCGTGGAGAGGGACGAGCAGTACTTC. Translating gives CASSFVERDEQYF.

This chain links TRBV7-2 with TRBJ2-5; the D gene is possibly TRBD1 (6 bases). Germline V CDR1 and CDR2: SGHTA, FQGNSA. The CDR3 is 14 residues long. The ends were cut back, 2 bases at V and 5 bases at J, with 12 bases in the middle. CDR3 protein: CASSLRGYRETQYF. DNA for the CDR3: TGTGCCAGCAGCTTAAGGGGGTATCGGGAGACCCAGTACTTC. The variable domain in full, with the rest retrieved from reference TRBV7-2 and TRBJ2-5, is GAGVSQSPSNKVTEKGKDVELRCDPISGHTALYWYRQSLGQGLEFLIYFQGNSAPDKSGLPSDRFSAERTGGSVSTLTIQRTQQEDSAVYLCASSLRGYRETQYFGPGTRLLVL.

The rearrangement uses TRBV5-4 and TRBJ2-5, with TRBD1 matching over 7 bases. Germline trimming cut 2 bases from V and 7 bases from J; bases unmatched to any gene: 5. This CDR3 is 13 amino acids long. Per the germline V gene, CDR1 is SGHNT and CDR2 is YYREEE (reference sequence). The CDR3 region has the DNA TGTGCCAGCAGCTTTGGTGCAGGGGGGACCCAGTACTTC. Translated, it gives CASSFGAGGTQYF.

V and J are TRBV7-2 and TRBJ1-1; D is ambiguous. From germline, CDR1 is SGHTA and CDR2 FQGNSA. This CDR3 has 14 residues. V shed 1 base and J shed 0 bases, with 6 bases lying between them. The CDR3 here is CASSLGAMNTEAFF. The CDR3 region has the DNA TGTGCCAGCAGCTTAGGCGCCATGAACACTGAAGCTTTCTTT.

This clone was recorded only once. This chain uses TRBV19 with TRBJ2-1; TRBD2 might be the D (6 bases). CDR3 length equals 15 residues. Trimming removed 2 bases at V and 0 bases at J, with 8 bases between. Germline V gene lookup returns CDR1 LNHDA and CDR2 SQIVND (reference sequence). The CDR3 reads CASSITSNSYNEQFF. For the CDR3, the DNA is TGTGCCAGTAGTATAACTAGCAACTCCTACAATGAGCAGTTCTTC.

CDR3 bases: TGTGCCAGCAGCTGGGGAGCGGGGGGTGTGAATGAGCAGTTCTTC. Translation: CASSWGAGGVNEQFF. The gene calls are TRBV7-6 and TRBJ2-1; 9 positions agree with TRBD2. CDR3 length: 15 residues. Germline CDR1 reads SGHVS; CDR2 reads FNYEAQ. Trimming removed 4 bases from V and 7 bases from J; junction bases left unmatched: 8.

The CDR3 region has the DNA TGTGCCAGCAGTGATTGGGGACAGGGGTGGACTAATGAAAAACTGTTTTTT. It translates to CASSDWGQGWTNEKLFF. The rearrangement joins TRBV2 to TRBJ1-4; the match to TRBD1 covers 10 bases. The ends lost 3 bases at V and 2 bases at J; junction bases unmatched: 6. Germline CDR1 is SNHLY and CDR2 is FYNNEI. CDR3 length: 17 residues.

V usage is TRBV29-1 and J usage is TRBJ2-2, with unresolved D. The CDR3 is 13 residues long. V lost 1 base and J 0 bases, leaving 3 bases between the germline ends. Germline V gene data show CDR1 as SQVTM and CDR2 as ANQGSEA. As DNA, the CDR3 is TGCAGCGTTGAAGCGTCGAACACCGGGGAGCTGTTTTTT. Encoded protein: CSVEASNTGELFF.

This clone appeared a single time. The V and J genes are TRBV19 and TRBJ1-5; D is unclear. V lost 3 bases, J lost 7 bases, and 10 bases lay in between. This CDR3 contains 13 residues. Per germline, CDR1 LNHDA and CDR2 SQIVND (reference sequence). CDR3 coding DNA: TGTGCCAGTAGTATGACAACTGCCCAGCCCCAGCATTTT. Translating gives CASSMTTAQPQHF.

The CDR3 reads CASSLVTVSSGNTIYF. In DNA form, the CDR3 reads TGTGCCAGTAGTTTGGTCACGGTGAGCTCTGGAAACACCATATATTTT. The V gene is TRBV19, the J gene TRBJ1-3; no clear D gene. The V and J ends lost 5 bases and 0 bases respectively, with 14 bases between them. The CDR3 spans 16 residues. Germline-derived CDR1 and CDR2 are LNHDA and SQIVND (reference sequence).

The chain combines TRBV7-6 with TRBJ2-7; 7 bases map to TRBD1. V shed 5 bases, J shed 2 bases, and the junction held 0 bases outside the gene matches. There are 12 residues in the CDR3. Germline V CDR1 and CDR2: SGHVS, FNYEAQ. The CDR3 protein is CASSGQAYEQYF. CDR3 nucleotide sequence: TGTGCCAGCAGCGGACAGGCCTACGAGCAGTACTTC.

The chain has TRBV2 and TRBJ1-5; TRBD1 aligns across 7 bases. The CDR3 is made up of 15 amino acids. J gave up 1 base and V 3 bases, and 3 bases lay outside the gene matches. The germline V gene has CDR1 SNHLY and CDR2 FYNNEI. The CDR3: CASSEWGQSNQPQHF. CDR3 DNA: TGTGCCAGCAGTGAGTGGGGACAGAGCAATCAGCCCCAGCATTTT.

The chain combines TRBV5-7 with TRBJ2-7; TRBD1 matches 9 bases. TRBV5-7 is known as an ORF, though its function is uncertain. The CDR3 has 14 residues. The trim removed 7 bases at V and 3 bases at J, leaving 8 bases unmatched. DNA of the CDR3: TGTGCCAGCGTTCCGGGACAGGGACACTACGAGCAGTACTTC. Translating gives CASVPGQGHYEQYF.

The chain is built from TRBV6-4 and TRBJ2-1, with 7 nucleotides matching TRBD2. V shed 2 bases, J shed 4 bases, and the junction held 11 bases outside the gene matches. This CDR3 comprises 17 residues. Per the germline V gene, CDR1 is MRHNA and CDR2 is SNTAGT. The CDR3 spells CASSDGSDQRDYNEQFF. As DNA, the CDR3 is TGTGCCAGCAGTGACGGTTCGGATCAGCGGGATTACAATGAGCAGTTCTTC.

The CDR3 DNA reads as TGCGCCAGCAGCTTGTGGGGTACTAGCGGGAGTCCCAATGAGCAGTTCTTC. Translated, it gives CASSLWGTSGSPNEQFF. The J gene is TRBJ2-1, the V gene TRBV5-1, with 11 bases identical to TRBD2. Germline V gene data show CDR1 as SGHRS and CDR2 as YFSETQ. The CDR3 spans 17 residues. Germline trimming cut 1 base from V and 6 bases from J; bases unmatched to any gene: 9.

DNA for the CDR3: TGTGCCAGTAGTGGGACAGGGAATTATGGCTACACCTTC. Protein sequence: CASSGTGNYGYTF. The chain links TRBV19 to TRBJ1-2, with 9 bases aligning to TRBD1. The CDR3 is 13 residues long. V was pared by 5 bases and J by 5 bases, with 3 bases of the junction left unmatched. Germline assignment: CDR1 LNHDA and CDR2 SQIVND (reference sequence).

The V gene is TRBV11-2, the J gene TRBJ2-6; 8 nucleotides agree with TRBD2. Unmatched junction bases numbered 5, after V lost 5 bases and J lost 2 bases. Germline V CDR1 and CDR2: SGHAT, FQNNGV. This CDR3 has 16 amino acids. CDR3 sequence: CASSANSGAGANVLTF. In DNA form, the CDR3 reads TGTGCCAGCAGCGCCAATAGCGGGGCTGGGGCCAACGTCCTGACTTTC.

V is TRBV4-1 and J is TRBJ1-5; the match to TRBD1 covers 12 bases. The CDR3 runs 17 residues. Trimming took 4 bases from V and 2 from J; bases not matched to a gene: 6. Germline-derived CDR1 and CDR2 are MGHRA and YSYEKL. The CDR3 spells CASSPLGTGGGNQPQHF. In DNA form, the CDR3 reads TGCGCCAGCAGCCCCCTGGGGACAGGGGGCGGCAATCAGCCCCAGCATTTT.